This T cell receptor (beta chain) is drawn from a study of blood T cell repertoires in COVID-19. Turning to the study itself: PBMCs, B-cell-depleted T cells, or T cells provided the cDNA or gDNA that made up the material.

Data came from immunoSEQ multiplex PCR; TCRdb stores just in-frame clones and leaves some out. This table holds 120,000 to 150,000 clones, about nine tenths found once. V was trimmed by 7 bases and J by 0 bases, leaving 15 bases between them. The CDR3 is made up of 16 amino acids. Per germline, CDR1 LGHDT and CDR2 YNNKEL (reference sequence). The rearrangement links TRBV3-1 (or the pseudogene TRBV3-2) to TRBJ2-2, with D possibly matching TRBD2 (5 bases). Sequenced material: peripheral blood. The clonotype originates from a woman in her fifties or sixties with acute or convalescent COVID-19. CDR3 sequence reads: CASKEGPQTNTGELFF. The CDR3 bases are TGTGCCAGCAAAGAGGGTCCCCAGACGAACACCGGGGAGCTGTTTTTT.